Listed below are T cell receptor beta chains from one sample, sequenced in a study of T cell responses to AZD1222 COVID-19 vaccine. Here immunoSEQ multiplex PCR was the method, and the copy in TCRdb shows in-frame clones only, minus some. The repertoire holds 95,000 to 100,000 clones, with about nine tenths as singletons. The starting material was peripheral blood, obtained 28 days after the second AZD1222 dose. The origin of the receptors is an adult who received the AZD1222 COVID-19 vaccine. CDR3s include the opening cysteine and the closing phenylalanine or tryptophan. The order of the fields is CDR3 protein, CDR3 DNA, CDR3 length, V gene, clone size, D gene, J gene. A D gene is named only where the DNA matches it firmly. A row's size may be missing; if present it is once, few, many or a size class.

CDR3aa: CASSAPIGSSPLHF
CDR3nt: TGTGCCAGCAGTGCACCCATAGGGAGTTCACCCCTCCACTTT
len: 14
v_gene: TRBV25-1
abundance: once
d_gene: -
j_gene: TRBJ1-6

CDR3aa: CASSLGRSGANVLTF
CDR3nt: TGCGCCAGCAGCTTGGGGCGCTCTGGGGCCAACGTCCTGACTTTC
len: 15
v_gene: TRBV5-1
abundance: -
d_gene: -
j_gene: TRBJ2-6

CDR3aa: CASTSSLAYNEQFF
CDR3nt: TGTGCCAGCACGAGCAGCCTCGCCTACAATGAGCAGTTCTTC
len: 14
v_gene: TRBV6-5
abundance: -
d_gene: -
j_gene: TRBJ2-1

CDR3aa: CASSLLRQDNQPQHF
CDR3nt: TGTGCCAGCAGCTTACTTCGACAGGACAATCAGCCCCAGCATTTT
len: 15
v_gene: TRBV7-8
abundance: -
d_gene: -
j_gene: TRBJ1-5

CDR3aa: CASSLDYGIGSYNEQFF
CDR3nt: TGTGCCAGCAGTTTAGATTATGGGATCGGCTCCTACAATGAGCAGTTCTTC
len: 17
v_gene: TRBV28
abundance: once
d_gene: -
j_gene: TRBJ2-1

CDR3aa: CASSDQGYEQYF
CDR3nt: TGCGCCAGCAGTGATCAGGGCTACGAGCAGTACTTC
len: 12
v_gene: TRBV10-2
abundance: -
d_gene: -
j_gene: TRBJ2-7

CDR3aa: CASSVATSGTGANVLTF
CDR3nt: TGTGCCAGCAGCGTAGCGACTAGCGGGACTGGGGCCAACGTCCTGACTTTC
len: 17
v_gene: TRBV9
abundance: -
d_gene: TRBD2
j_gene: TRBJ2-6

CDR3aa: CASRPPGPRATEAFF
CDR3nt: TGTGCCAGCAGGCCTCCGGGCCCTAGGGCCACTGAAGCTTTCTTT
len: 15
v_gene: TRBV6-5
abundance: -
d_gene: -
j_gene: TRBJ1-1

CDR3aa: CAWSVTTDTQYF
CDR3nt: TGTGCCTGGAGTGTAACCACAGATACGCAGTATTTT
len: 12
v_gene: TRBV30
abundance: few
d_gene: -
j_gene: TRBJ2-3

CDR3aa: CASSMGPGGIDGYTF
CDR3nt: TGTGCCAGTAGTATGGGGCCGGGGGGTATAGATGGCTACACCTTC
len: 15
v_gene: TRBV19
abundance: -
d_gene: -
j_gene: TRBJ1-2